This is a list of T cell receptor beta chains from one sample in a study of blood T cell repertoires in COVID-19. Sequenced by immunoSEQ multiplex PCR; TCRdb stores in-frame clones only, minus some. The top ten clones hold about 2.7% of a sample with just over 350,000 clones, approximately 84% of them seen once. Specimen: PBMCs or T cells enriched from blood (not recorded which). These receptor sequences come from a young woman who had recovered from COVID-19. CDR3s include the opening cysteine and the closing phenylalanine or tryptophan. Fields, in order: V gene, D gene, J gene, clone size, CDR3 DNA, CDR3 protein. The D gene is left open where the match is weak. Only some rows state a clone size, as once, few, many or a class for expanded clones.

TRBV19,TRBD1,TRBJ2-7,NA,TGTGCCAGTAGTATAGACCGGGACAGGGGCTACGAGCAGTACTTC,CASSIDRDRGYEQYF
TRBV7-3,TRBD2,TRBJ2-1,NA,TGTGCCAGCAGCCCCAGCGGGGGGGGGTACAATGAGCAGTTCTTC,CASSPSGGGYNEQFF
TRBV7-9,NA,TRBJ1-1,NA,TGTGCCAGCAGCTTCGGGGCTGAAGCTTTCTTT,CASSFGAEAFF
TRBV11-2,TRBD1,TRBJ1-1,NA,TGTGCCAGCAGCATTCGGAGGAGGGGGCGTTGGACTGAAGCTTTCTTT,CASSIRRRGRWTEAFF
TRBV20-1,NA,TRBJ2-7,NA,TGCAGTGCAGCGCAGGGAAACGAGCAGTACTTC,CSAAQGNEQYF
TRBV2,NA,TRBJ2-3,NA,TGTGCCAGCAGTGCTACCCTAGCGCAGAGCACAGATACGCAGTATTTT,CASSATLAQSTDTQYF
TRBV19,NA,TRBJ1-2,NA,TGTGCCAGTAGTCAAATCGACAGCCCCCCAAATGGCTACACCTTC,CASSQIDSPPNGYTF
TRBV12-3/TRBV12-4,TRBD1,TRBJ1-1,once,TGTGCCAGCAGTTCTCAGGGGGGCGCTGAAGCTTTCTTT,CASSSQGGAEAFF
TRBV5-1,TRBD1,TRBJ2-5,NA,TGCGCCAGCAGTATACTGACAGGGGAAGAGACCCAGTACTTC,CASSILTGEETQYF
TRBV7-2,NA,TRBJ2-7,NA,TGTGCCAGCAGCTTATCATTACCTAGCGCAACCTACGAGCAGTACTTC,CASSLSLPSATYEQYF
TRBV7-6,NA,TRBJ2-1,NA,TGTGCCAGCAGCCCGCCAGGGTACCAGAACAATGAGCAGTTCTTC,CASSPPGYQNNEQFF
TRBV7-2,NA,TRBJ2-1,NA,TGTGCCAGCAGCTTAAAGTTATGGAGCTCCTACAATGAGCAGTTCTTC,CASSLKLWSSYNEQFF
TRBV5-6,NA,TRBJ2-5,NA,TGTGCCAGCAGCCCAGGTTACAGTAAAGAGACCCAGTACTTC,CASSPGYSKETQYF
TRBV5-1,NA,TRBJ1-2,NA,TGCGCCAGCAGCTCTACAGGGTCGGGTAACTATGGCTACACCTTC,CASSSTGSGNYGYTF
TRBV15,NA,TRBJ1-5,NA,TGTGCCACCAGCGGAAGGGGTATGAATCAGCCCCAGCATTTT,CATSGRGMNQPQHF
TRBV11-2,NA,TRBJ2-2,few,TGTGCCAGCAGCTTAACGATTTCGACTTTGAACACCGGGGAGCTGTTTTTT,CASSLTISTLNTGELFF
TRBV21-1,NA,TRBJ1-6,NA,TGTGCCAGCAGCAAGACAGGGTGGTACTCACCCCTCCACTTT,CASSKTGWYSPLHF
TRBV2,TRBD1,TRBJ1-5,NA,TGTGCCAGCAGTGGTACAGGGGGGATAAATCAGCCCCAGCATTTT,CASSGTGGINQPQHF
TRBV28,TRBD1,TRBJ1-5,NA,TGTGCCAGCACGGTGACTCAGGGGGCGCGTCAGCCCCAGCATTTT,CASTVTQGARQPQHF
TRBV4-2,TRBD1,TRBJ1-1,NA,TGTGCCAGCAGCCTTTGGAAAGAGGTCTCTAGGGGGCACACTGAAGCTTTCTTT,CASSLWKEVSRGHTEAFF
TRBV29-1,NA,TRBJ1-6,NA,TGCAGCGTTGGAGGGCGTTCACCCCTCCACTTT,CSVGGRSPLHF
TRBV11-3,TRBD2,TRBJ2-1,NA,TGTGCCAGCAGCCCGAGGACTAGAGTAAGGGAGCAGTTCTTC,CASSPRTRVREQFF
TRBV4-1,TRBD2,TRBJ2-3,once,TGCGCCAGCAGCCAAGAACTAGCGGGATACACAGATACGCAGTATTTT,CASSQELAGYTDTQYF
TRBV6-6,TRBD2,TRBJ2-1,NA,TGTGCCAGCAGTCGTGGGACTAGCGGGAGGGTGCGCAATGAGCAGTTCTTC,CASSRGTSGRVRNEQFF
TRBV7-2,TRBD1,TRBJ1-5,NA,TGTGCCAGCAGCCCAGGGGGACAGAGCAATCAGCCCCAGCATTTT,CASSPGGQSNQPQHF